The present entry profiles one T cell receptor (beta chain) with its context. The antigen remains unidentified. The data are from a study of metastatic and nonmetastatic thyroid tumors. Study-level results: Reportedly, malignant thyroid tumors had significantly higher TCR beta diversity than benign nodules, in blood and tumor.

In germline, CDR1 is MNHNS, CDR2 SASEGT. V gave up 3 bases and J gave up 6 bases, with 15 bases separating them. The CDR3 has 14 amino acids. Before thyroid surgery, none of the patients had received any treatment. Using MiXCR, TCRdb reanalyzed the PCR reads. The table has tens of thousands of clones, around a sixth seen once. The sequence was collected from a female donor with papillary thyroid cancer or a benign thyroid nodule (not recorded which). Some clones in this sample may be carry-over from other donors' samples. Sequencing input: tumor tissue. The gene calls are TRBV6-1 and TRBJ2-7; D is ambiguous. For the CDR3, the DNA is TGTGCCAGCAGTGACGTGTGGAGAGCCTGCGAGCAGTACTTC. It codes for CASSDVWRACEQYF.